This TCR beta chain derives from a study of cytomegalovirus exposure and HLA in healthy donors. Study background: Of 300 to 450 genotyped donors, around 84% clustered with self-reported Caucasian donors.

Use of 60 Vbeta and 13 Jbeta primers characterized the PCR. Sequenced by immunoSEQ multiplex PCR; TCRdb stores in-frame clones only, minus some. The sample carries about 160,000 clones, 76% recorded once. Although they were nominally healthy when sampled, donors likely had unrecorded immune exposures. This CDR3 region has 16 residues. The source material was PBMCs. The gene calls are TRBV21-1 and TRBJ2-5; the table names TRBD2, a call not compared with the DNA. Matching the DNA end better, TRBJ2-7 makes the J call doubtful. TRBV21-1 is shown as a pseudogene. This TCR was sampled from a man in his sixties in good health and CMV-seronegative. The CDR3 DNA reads TGTGCCAGCAGGGTAGCCCGGGGACTAGCGTCCTTCGAGCAGTACTTC. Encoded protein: CASRVARGLASFEQYF.